Listed below are T cell receptor beta chains from one sample, sequenced in a study of cytomegalovirus exposure and HLA in healthy donors. Produced via immunoSEQ multiplex PCR; TCRdb's table is partial and in-frame only. The data contain about 150,000 clones, roughly a tenth of them singletons. Material for sequencing was PBMCs. The receptors stem from a male donor in good health and CMV-seronegative. Both conserved end residues are part of each CDR3. A D gene is named only where the DNA matches it firmly. A clone size is listed for some rows: how often the clone was seen (once, few, many), or a class if it is expanded.

.	TRBV28	TRBJ2-7	few	TGTGCCAGCAGCCGCGCTGCCTACGAGCAGTACTTC	CASSRAAYEQYF
.	TRBV4-3	TRBJ1-6	few	TGCGCCAGCAGCCCACGGGGCAGGGGCGATAATTCACCCCTCCACTTT	CASSPRGRGDNSPLHF
.	TRBV4-3	TRBJ2-1	.	TGCGCCAGCAGCCGACAGGTCTCCTACAATGAGCAGTTCTTC	CASSRQVSYNEQFF
.	TRBV7-9	TRBJ2-7	few	TGTGCCAGCAGCTTAGTAGGGGGGGCTACCTACGAGCAGTACTTC	CASSLVGGATYEQYF
.	TRBV2	TRBJ2-1	.	TGTGCCAGCAGTTCTAGGGGGCCGGGGGTCCTATATAATTCCTACAATGAGCAGTTCTTC	CASSSRGPGVLYNSYNEQFF
TRBD1	TRBV5-6	TRBJ2-7	few	TGTGCCAGCAGCTTCGGGACAGGGGTGTTCAACGAGCAGTACTTC	CASSFGTGVFNEQYF
TRBD1	TRBV6-1	TRBJ1-1	.	TGTGCCAGCACTCACGGACAGGGGGTTGGTGAAGCTTTCTTT	CASTHGQGVGEAFF
.	TRBV6-1	TRBJ2-5	few	TGTGCCAGCAGTGACAGGTCAGGGAGGGGGGCGACCCAGTACTTC	CASSDRSGRGATQYF
TRBD2	TRBV7-2	TRBJ2-7	few	TGTGCCAGCAGCTTACGGAGCGGGATGGGCTCCTACGAGCAGTACTTC	CASSLRSGMGSYEQYF
.	TRBV28	TRBJ1-3	.	TGTGCCAGCAGTTCTCAGGGCCCTGGAAACACCATATATTTT	CASSSQGPGNTIYF
.	TRBV7-9	TRBJ1-1	few	TGTGCCAGCCAACTTACAGGGAGGAACACTGAAGCTTTCTTT	CASQLTGRNTEAFF
.	TRBV2	TRBJ2-6	.	TGTGCCAGCAGGGATAACACTAGGTCCGGGGCCAACGTCCTGACTTTC	CASRDNTRSGANVLTF
TRBD1	TRBV10-3	TRBJ2-2	few	TGTGCCATCGGGACAGGGGAGAACACCGGGGAGCTGTTTTTT	CAIGTGENTGELFF
.	TRBV19	TRBJ1-4	.	TGTGCCAGTAGTACGAATGAAAAACTGTTTTTT	CASSTNEKLFF
TRBD2	TRBV7-2	TRBJ2-2	.	TGTGCCAGCAGCTTAGTAGCGGGAAGGGACACCGGGGAGCTGTTTTTT	CASSLVAGRDTGELFF
.	TRBV6-5	TRBJ1-1	few	TGTGCCAGCAGCCCCTCCGTGGGGGGGAACACTGAAGCTTTCTTT	CASSPSVGGNTEAFF
TRBD1	TRBV5-4	TRBJ2-1	.	TGTGCCAGCAGCCCGGGACAGGGATATTACAATGAGCAGTTCTTC	CASSPGQGYYNEQFF